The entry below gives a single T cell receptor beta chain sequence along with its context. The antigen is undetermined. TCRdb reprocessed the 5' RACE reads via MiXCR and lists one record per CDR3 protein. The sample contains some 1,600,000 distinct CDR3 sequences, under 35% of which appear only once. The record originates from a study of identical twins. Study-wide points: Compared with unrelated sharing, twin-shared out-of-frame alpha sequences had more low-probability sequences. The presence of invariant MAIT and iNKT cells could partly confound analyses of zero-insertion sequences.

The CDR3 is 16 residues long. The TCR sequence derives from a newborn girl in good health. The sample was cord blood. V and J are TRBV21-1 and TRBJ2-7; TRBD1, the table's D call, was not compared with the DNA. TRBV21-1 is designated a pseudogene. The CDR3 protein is CASSKGGQGLWHEQYF. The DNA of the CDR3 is TGTGCCAGCAGCAAAGGGGGACAGGGCTTATGGCATGAGCAGTACTTC.